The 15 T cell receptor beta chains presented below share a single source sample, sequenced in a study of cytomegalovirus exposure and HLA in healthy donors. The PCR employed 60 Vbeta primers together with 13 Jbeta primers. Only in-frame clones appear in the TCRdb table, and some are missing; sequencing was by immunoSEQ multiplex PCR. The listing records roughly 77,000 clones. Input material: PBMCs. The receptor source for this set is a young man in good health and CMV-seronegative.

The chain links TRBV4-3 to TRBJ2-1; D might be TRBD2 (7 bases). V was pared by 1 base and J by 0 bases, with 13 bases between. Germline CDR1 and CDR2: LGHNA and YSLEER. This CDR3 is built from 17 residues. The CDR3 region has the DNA TGCGCCAGCAGCCAAGGGGGGGCGGGGGCCTCCTACAATGAGCAGTTCTTC. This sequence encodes CASSQGGAGASYNEQFF.

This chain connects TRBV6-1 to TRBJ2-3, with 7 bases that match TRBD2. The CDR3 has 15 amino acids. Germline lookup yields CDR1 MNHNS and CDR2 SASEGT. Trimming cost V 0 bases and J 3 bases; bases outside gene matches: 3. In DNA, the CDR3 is TGTGCCAGCAGTGAAGCGGGACTACGAACAGATACGCAGTATTTT. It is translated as CASSEAGLRTDTQYF.

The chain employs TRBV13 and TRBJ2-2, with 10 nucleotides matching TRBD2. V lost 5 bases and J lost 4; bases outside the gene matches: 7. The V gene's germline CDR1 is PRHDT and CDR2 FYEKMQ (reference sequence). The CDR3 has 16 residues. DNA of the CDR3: TGTGCCAGCAGCGACGGACTAGCGGTACCCACCGGGGAGCTGTTTTTT. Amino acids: CASSDGLAVPTGELFF.

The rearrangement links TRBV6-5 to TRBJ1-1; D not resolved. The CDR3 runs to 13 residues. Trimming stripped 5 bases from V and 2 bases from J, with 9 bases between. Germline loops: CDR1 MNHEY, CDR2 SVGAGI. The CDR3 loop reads CASSPTVNTEAFF. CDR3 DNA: TGTGCCAGCAGTCCCACAGTAAACACTGAAGCTTTCTTT.

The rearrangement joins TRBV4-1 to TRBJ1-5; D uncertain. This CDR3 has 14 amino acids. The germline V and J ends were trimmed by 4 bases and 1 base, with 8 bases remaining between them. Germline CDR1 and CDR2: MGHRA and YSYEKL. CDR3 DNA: TGCGCCAGCAGCCGGAGAGTGAGCAATCAGCCCCAGCATTTT. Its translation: CASSRRVSNQPQHF.

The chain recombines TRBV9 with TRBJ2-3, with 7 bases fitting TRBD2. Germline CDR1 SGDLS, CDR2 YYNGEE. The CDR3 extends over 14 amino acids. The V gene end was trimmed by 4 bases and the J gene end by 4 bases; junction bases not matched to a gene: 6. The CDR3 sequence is CASSPRGLADTQYF. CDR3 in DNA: TGTGCCAGCAGCCCAAGAGGACTAGCAGATACGCAGTATTTT.

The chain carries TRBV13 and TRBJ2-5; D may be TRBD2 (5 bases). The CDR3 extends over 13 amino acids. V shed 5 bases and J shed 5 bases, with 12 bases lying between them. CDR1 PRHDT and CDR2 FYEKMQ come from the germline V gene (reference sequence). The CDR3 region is CASSPVAGETQYF. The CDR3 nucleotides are TGTGCCAGCAGCCCCGTGGCGGGTGAGACCCAGTACTTC. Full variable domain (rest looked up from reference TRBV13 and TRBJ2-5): AAGVIQSPRHLIKEKRETATLKCYPIPRHDTVYWYQQGPGQDPQFLISFYEKMQSDKGSIPDRFSAQQFSDYHSELNMSSLELGDSALYFCASSPVAGETQYFGPGTRLLVL.

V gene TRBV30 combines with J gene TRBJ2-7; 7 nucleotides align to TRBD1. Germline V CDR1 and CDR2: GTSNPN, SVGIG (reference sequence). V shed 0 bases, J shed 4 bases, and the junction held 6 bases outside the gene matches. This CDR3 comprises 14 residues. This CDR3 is CAWSVRGGGYEQYF. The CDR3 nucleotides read TGTGCCTGGAGTGTACGAGGGGGCGGGTACGAGCAGTACTTC.

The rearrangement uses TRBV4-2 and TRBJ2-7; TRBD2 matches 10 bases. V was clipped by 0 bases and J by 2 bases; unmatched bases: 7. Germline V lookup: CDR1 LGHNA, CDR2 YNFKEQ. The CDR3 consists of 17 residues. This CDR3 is CASSQDSAGGGPYEQYF. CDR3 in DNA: TGTGCCAGCAGCCAAGATTCAGCGGGAGGGGGCCCCTACGAGCAGTACTTC.

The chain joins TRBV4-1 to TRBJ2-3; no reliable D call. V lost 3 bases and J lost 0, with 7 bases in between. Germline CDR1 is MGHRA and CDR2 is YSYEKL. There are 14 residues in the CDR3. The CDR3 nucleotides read TGCGCCAGCAGCCAGAGTCTTAGCACAGATACGCAGTATTTT. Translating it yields CASSQSLSTDTQYF.

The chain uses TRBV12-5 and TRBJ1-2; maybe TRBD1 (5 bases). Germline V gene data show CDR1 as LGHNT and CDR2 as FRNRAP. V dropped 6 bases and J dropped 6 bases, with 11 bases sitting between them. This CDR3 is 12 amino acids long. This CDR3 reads CASGPGKDGYTF. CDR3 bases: TGTGCTAGTGGCCCAGGGAAAGATGGCTACACCTTC.

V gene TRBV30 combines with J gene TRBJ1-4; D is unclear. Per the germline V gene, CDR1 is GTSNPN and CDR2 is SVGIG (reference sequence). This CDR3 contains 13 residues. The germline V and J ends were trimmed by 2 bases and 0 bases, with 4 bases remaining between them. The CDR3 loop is CAWSITTNEKLFF. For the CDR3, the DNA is TGTGCCTGGAGTATCACAACTAATGAAAAACTGTTTTTT. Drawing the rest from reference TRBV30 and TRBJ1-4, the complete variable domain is SQTIHQWPATLVQPVGSPLSLECTVEGTSNPNLYWYRQAAGRGLQLLFYSVGIGQISSEVPQNLSASRPQDRQFILSSKKLLLSDSGFYLCAWSITTNEKLFFGSGTQLSVL.

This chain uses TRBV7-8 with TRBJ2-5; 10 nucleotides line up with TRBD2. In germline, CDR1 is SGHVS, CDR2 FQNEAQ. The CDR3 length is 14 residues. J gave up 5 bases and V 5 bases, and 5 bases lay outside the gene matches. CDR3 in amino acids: CASSISGRMETQYF. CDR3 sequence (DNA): TGTGCCAGCAGCATTAGCGGGAGGATGGAGACCCAGTACTTC.

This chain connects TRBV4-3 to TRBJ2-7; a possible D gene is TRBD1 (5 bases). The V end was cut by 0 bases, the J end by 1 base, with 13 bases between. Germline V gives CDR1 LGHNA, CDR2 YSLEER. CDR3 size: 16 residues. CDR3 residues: CASSQDTRTSSYEQYF. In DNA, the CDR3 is TGCGCCAGCAGCCAAGATACGAGGACATCGTCCTACGAGCAGTACTTC.

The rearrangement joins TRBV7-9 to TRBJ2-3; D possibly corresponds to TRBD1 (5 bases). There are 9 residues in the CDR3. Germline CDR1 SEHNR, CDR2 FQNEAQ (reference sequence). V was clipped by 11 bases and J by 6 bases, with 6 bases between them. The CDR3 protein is CAAGDTQYF. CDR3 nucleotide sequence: TGTGCCGCAGGGGATACGCAGTATTTT.